The 23 T cell receptor beta chains reported below all come from one sample, sequenced in a study of T cell repertoires in cytomegalovirus infection. Their specific antigens are unknown. TCRdb re-called the reads with MiXCR, one entry per CDR3 protein. Of 450,000 to 650,000 distinct CDR3 sequences listed, around 40% are singletons. The sample consisted of cultured PBMCs, taken from culture after CMV antigen stimulation. These receptors originate from a human donor in good health (CMV status not recorded). Some clones in this sample may be carry-over from other donors' samples.

The chain carries TRBV7-9 and TRBJ1-4; 7 bases map to TRBD1. The CDR3 length is 16 residues. Per the germline V gene, CDR1 is SEHNR and CDR2 is FQNEAQ (reference sequence). V shed 6 bases, J shed 1 base, and the junction held 8 bases outside the gene matches. The CDR3 here is CASRSNTGETNEKLFF. DNA for the CDR3: TGTGCCAGCAGATCGAATACAGGGGAAACTAATGAAAAACTGTTTTTT. Filled out from reference TRBV7-9 and TRBJ1-4, the complete variable domain reads DTGVSQNPRHKITKRGQNVTFRCDPISEHNRLYWYRQTLGQGPEFLTYFQNEAQLEKSRLLSDRFSAERPKGSFSTLEIQRTEQGDSAMYLCASRSNTGETNEKLFFGSGTQLSVL.

The chain is built from TRBV11-3 and TRBJ2-3, with TRBD2 as a possible D gene (6 bases). The CDR3 covers 13 residues. V lost 5 bases to trimming and J lost 6 bases, with 12 bases between them. CDR1 and CDR2 from the germline V gene are SGHNT and YENEEA. CDR3: CASSPGGMDTQYF. The DNA for the CDR3 is TGTGCCAGCAGCCCTGGGGGGATGGATACGCAGTATTTT.

V gene TRBV4-3 combines with J gene TRBJ2-7; 7 positions agree with TRBD2. The CDR3 has 14 amino acids. CDR1 LGHNA and CDR2 YSLEER come from the germline V gene. The V and J ends lost 3 bases and 1 base, in that order; junction bases with no gene match: 3. The chain's CDR3 is CASSHGGGSYEQYF. Written as DNA, the CDR3 is TGCGCCAGCAGCCACGGGGGAGGGTCCTACGAGCAGTACTTC.

This chain links TRBV7-8 with TRBJ2-1; D might be TRBD1 (6 bases). V shed 3 bases and J shed 0 bases, with 9 bases lying between them. Germline-derived CDR1 and CDR2 are SGHVS and FQNEAQ. The CDR3 totals 15 residues. The CDR3 DNA reads as TGTGCCAGCAGCTTTCAGGGGTACTCCTACAATGAGCAGTTCTTC. This encodes CASSFQGYSYNEQFF.

This clonotype was recorded a few times. The rearrangement uses TRBV20-1 and TRBJ2-5; D might be TRBD2 (6 bases). Germline assignment: CDR1 DFQATT and CDR2 SNEGSKA (reference sequence). The CDR3 is made up of 14 amino acids. V dropped 6 bases and J dropped 5 bases, with 19 bases sitting between them. CDR3 bases: TGCAGTGCCAGACTGACGGGAGATATGGAGACCCAGTACTTC. This codes for CSARLTGDMETQYF.

The chain is built from TRBV7-2 and TRBJ2-1; D is ambiguous. This CDR3 has 12 amino acids. Trimming removed 5 bases from V and 8 bases from J, with 10 bases in between. Germline CDR1 and CDR2: SGHTA and FQGNSA. The CDR3 bases are TGTGCCAGCAGCCCCCCACTTGATGAGCAGTTCTTC. Translation: CASSPPLDEQFF.

This clonotype was counted only a few times. The chain's CDR3 is CASSPGTDAATYGYTF. The CDR3 nucleotides read TGTGCCAGCTCACCCGGAACCGACGCAGCTACCTATGGCTACACCTTC. The rearrangement links TRBV18 to TRBJ1-2; D call uncertain. This CDR3 is 16 amino acids long. Germline assignment: CDR1 KGHSH and CDR2 LQKENI. V lost 3 bases and J 4 bases, leaving 18 bases between the germline ends.

This clonotype has just a few counts. V and J are TRBV7-6 and TRBJ2-3, with TRBD2 identical over 10 bases. The CDR3 runs to 18 residues. V shed 5 bases and J 2 bases; nucleotides not matched to a gene: 13. CDR1 and CDR2 from the germline V gene are SGHVS and FNYEAQ. The CDR3 bases are TGTGCCAGCAGCCTAAGGACTAGCGGTAGAGTTCTCACAGATACGCAGTATTTT. Its protein is CASSLRTSGRVLTDTQYF. Combining the CDR3 with reference TRBV7-6 and TRBJ2-3 gives the whole variable domain GAGVSQSPRYKVTKRGQDVALRCDPISGHVSLYWYRQALGQGPEFLTYFNYEAQQDKSGLPNDRFSAERPEGSISTLTIQRTEQRDSAMYRCASSLRTSGRVLTDTQYFGPGTRLTVL.

In the case of this clonotype: Lacking the conserved final phenylalanine or tryptophan, this CDR3 likely reflects a read error. V and J are TRBV5-1 and TRBJ2-6; TRBD2 might be the D (5 bases). CDR3 length: 19 residues. V gave up 4 bases and J gave up 1 base, with 21 bases separating them. CDR1 SGHRS and CDR2 YFSETQ come from the germline V gene. The CDR3 DNA sequence: TGCGCCAGCAGCCCGGCCGGGCCGGCGGGTCTATCTGGGGCCAACGTCCTGACTTTA. This encodes CASSPAGPAGLSGANVLTL.

The V gene is TRBV2, the J gene TRBJ1-6, with no clear D. The CDR3 extends over 14 amino acids. V lost 8 bases and J 8 bases, leaving 16 bases between the germline ends. The germline CDR1 and CDR2 sequences are SNHLY and FYNNEI. The CDR3 DNA follows: TGTGCCAGCCAGTGGAACTCAAGAGATTCACCCCTCCACTTT. Protein sequence: CASQWNSRDSPLHF.

This clonotype was counted between two and nine times. V is TRBV7-6 and J is TRBJ2-7, with 10 bases matching TRBD1. V was pared by 4 bases and J by 1 base, with 7 bases of the junction left unmatched. The CDR3 loop spans 16 amino acids. The germline V gene has CDR1 SGHVS and CDR2 FNYEAQ. CDR3 region: CASSSRDRGGSYEQYF. Written as DNA, the CDR3 is TGTGCCAGCAGCTCTCGGGACAGGGGAGGGTCCTACGAGCAGTACTTC. Filled out from reference TRBV7-6 and TRBJ2-7, the complete variable domain reads GAGVSQSPRYKVTKRGQDVALRCDPISGHVSLYWYRQALGQGPEFLTYFNYEAQQDKSGLPNDRFSAERPEGSISTLTIQRTEQRDSAMYRCASSSRDRGGSYEQYFGPGTRLTVT.

This clonotype has more than one count but fewer than ten. The chain employs TRBV7-2 and TRBJ2-1; weak D call: TRBD2 (5 bases). V lost 5 bases and J 2 bases, leaving 13 bases between the germline ends. The CDR3 extends over 15 amino acids. From germline, CDR1 is SGHTA and CDR2 FQGNSA. CDR3 nucleotides: TGTGCCAGCAGCCCTCCCGGACTGGCCTACAATGAGCAGTTCTTC. As protein: CASSPPGLAYNEQFF. The whole variable domain, filled in from reference TRBV7-2 and TRBJ2-1, reads GAGVSQSPSNKVTEKGKDVELRCDPISGHTALYWYRQSLGQGLEFLIYFQGNSAPDKSGLPSDRFSAERTGGSVSTLTIQRTQQEDSAVYLCASSPPGLAYNEQFFGPGTRLTVL.

The chain carries TRBV29-1 and TRBJ2-3; the D gene is possibly TRBD2 (5 bases). V dropped 7 bases and J dropped 4 bases, with 12 bases sitting between them. The CDR3 covers 12 residues. The germline CDR1 and CDR2 sequences are SQVTM and ANQGSEA. CDR3 nucleotides: TGCAGCGCCGAAGACGGGGCAGATACGCAGTATTTT. Amino acids: CSAEDGADTQYF.

This chain joins TRBV7-9 and TRBJ2-3; 7 bases map to TRBD1. The germline gives CDR1 SEHNR, CDR2 FQNEAQ (reference sequence). Trimming removed 2 bases from V and 2 bases from J; junction bases left unmatched: 7. The CDR3 loop spans 16 amino acids. CDR3 sequence reads: CASSLSSGTATDTQYF. The CDR3 DNA reads as TGTGCCAGCAGCTTAAGCTCCGGGACAGCCACAGATACGCAGTATTTT.

V is TRBV28 and J is TRBJ1-4, with 7 bases aligning to TRBD1. Germline CDR1 reads MDHEN; CDR2 reads SYDVKM. The CDR3 totals 16 residues. The trim removed 1 base at V and 0 bases at J, leaving 2 bases unmatched. In DNA, the CDR3 is TGTGCCAGCAGTTTATCAGGACAGGCAACTAATGAAAAACTGTTTTTT. This gives the protein CASSLSGQATNEKLFF.

This chain links TRBV7-2 with TRBJ2-1; TRBD2 matches 9 bases. The CDR3 has 15 amino acids. The V gene's germline CDR1 is SGHTA and CDR2 FQGNSA. Trimming took 2 bases from V and 8 from J; bases not matched to a gene: 7. The DNA for the CDR3 is TGTGCCAGCAGCTTAAGAGCGGGAGGTTCGGATGAGCAGTTCTTC. The encoded protein is CASSLRAGGSDEQFF.

This clonotype showed up just a few times. CDR3 protein: CASSFVPRQETQYF. CDR3 DNA sequence: TGTGCCAGCAGCTTCGTCCCCCGCCAGGAGACCCAGTACTTC. The chain links TRBV7-9 to TRBJ2-5; D not resolved. Germline V gene lookup returns CDR1 SEHNR and CDR2 FQNEAQ (reference sequence). The length of the CDR3 is 14 residues. Trimming left V 3 bases short and J 5 bases short, with 13 bases between. Combining the CDR3 with reference TRBV7-9 and TRBJ2-5 gives the whole variable domain DTGVSQNPRHKITKRGQNVTFRCDPISEHNRLYWYRQTLGQGPEFLTYFQNEAQLEKSRLLSDRFSAERPKGSFSTLEIQRTEQGDSAMYLCASSFVPRQETQYFGPGTRLLVL.

In its sample, this clonotype was seen a few times. The chain links TRBV28 to TRBJ1-1; D not certain. CDR3 size: 13 residues. Germline loops: CDR1 MDHEN, CDR2 SYDVKM. The V and J ends lost 8 bases and 4 bases respectively, with 14 bases between them. In DNA, the CDR3 is TGTGCCAGCGATGTCCCAGGCTCCACTGAAGCTTTCTTT. This encodes CASDVPGSTEAFF.

V gene TRBV6-2 or TRBV6-3 combines with J gene TRBJ2-1; D is perhaps TRBD1 (5 bases). The CDR3 extends over 15 amino acids. The V gene's germline CDR1 is MNHEY and CDR2 SVGEGT. V was cut by 10 bases and J by 0 bases, with 16 bases left in between. CDR3 in DNA: TGTGCCACCTACTCAGGGAAAAGCTCCTACAATGAGCAGTTCTTC. Its protein is CATYSGKSSYNEQFF.

The chain combines TRBV12-3 or TRBV12-4 with TRBJ2-7, with D possibly matching TRBD2 (5 bases). This CDR3 spans 13 amino acids. Trimming pared 6 bases from V and 7 bases from J, leaving 16 bases between. This CDR3 is CASSLERSGEQYF. CDR3 nucleotides: TGTGCCAGCAGCCTGGAGCGGTCAGGTGAGCAGTACTTC.

The rearrangement uses TRBV6-2 or TRBV6-3 and TRBJ2-1, with 9 bases matching TRBD1. The trim removed 6 bases at V and 5 bases at J, leaving 5 bases unmatched. The V gene's germline CDR1 is MNHEY and CDR2 SVGEGT. The CDR3 extends over 14 amino acids. As DNA, the CDR3 is TGTGCCAGCAGGGGGACAGGGCGACACAATGAGCAGTTCTTC. It is translated as CASRGTGRHNEQFF.

V gene TRBV27 combines with J gene TRBJ1-2; TRBD1 matches at 8 bases. Germline V gene lookup returns CDR1 MNHEY and CDR2 SMNVEV (reference sequence). This CDR3 is built from 14 residues. V was pared by 0 bases and J by 4 bases, with 1 base of the junction left unmatched. In DNA form, the CDR3 reads TGTGCCAGCAGTTTATCTGGACAGGGCTATGGCTACACCTTC. Translation: CASSLSGQGYGYTF.

Written as DNA, the CDR3 is TGCGCCAGCAGCTTCGGGTCGAATAGGGACACTGAAGCTTTCTTT. This sequence encodes CASSFGSNRDTEAFF. The chain recombines TRBV5-1 with TRBJ1-1; no firm D call. With 2 bases removed from V and 3 bases from J, the gap between germline ends came to 14 bases. Germline-derived CDR1 and CDR2 are SGHRS and YFSETQ. The CDR3 consists of 15 residues.